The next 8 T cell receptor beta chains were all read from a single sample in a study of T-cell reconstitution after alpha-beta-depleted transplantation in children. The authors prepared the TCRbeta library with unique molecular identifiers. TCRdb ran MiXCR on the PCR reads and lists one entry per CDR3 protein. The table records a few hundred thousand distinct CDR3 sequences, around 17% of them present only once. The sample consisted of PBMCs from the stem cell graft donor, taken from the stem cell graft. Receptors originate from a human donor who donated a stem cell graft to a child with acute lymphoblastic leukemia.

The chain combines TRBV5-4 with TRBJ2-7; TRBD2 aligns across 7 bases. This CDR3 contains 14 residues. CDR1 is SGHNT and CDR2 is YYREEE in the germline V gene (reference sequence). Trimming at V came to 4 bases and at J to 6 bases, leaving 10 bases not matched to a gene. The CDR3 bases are TGTGCCAGCAGCCAGGGACTAACCCTTGTCGAGCAGTACTTC. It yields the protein CASSQGLTLVEQYF.

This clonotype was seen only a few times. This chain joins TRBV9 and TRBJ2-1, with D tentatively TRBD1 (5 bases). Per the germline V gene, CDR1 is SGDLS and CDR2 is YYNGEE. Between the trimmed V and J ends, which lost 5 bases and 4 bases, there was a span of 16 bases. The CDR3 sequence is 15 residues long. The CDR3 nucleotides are TGTGCCAGCAGACCCCCTGAGGCAGGGTACAATGAGCAGTTCTTC. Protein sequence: CASRPPEAGYNEQFF.

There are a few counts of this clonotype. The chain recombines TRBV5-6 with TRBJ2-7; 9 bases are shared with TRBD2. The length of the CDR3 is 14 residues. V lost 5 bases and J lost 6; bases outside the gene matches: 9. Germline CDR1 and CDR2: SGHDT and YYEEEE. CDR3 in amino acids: CASSYPGLAVEQYF. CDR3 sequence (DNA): TGTGCCAGCAGTTACCCGGGACTAGCCGTCGAGCAGTACTTC.

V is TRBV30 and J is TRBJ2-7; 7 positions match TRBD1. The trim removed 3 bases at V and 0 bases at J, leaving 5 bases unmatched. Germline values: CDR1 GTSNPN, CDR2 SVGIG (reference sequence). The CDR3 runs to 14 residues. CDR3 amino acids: CAWRGDSPSYEQYF. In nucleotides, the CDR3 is TGTGCCTGGAGGGGGGACAGTCCCTCCTACGAGCAGTACTTC.

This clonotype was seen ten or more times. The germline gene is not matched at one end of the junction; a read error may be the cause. The CDR3 region is CASSLGPQETQYF. Here the CDR3 DNA reads TGTGCCAGCAGCTTAGGTCCCCAAGAGACCCAGTACTTC. V is TRBV5-1 and J is TRBJ2-5; D remains ambiguous. Germline CDR1 and CDR2: SGHRS and YFSETQ. CDR3 size: 13 residues. Together with reference TRBV5-1 and TRBJ2-5, the CDR3 gives the full variable domain: KAGVTQTPRYLIKTRGQQVTLSCSPISGHRSVSWYQQTPGQGLQFLFEYFSETQRNKGNFPGRFSGRQFSNSRSEMNVSTLELGDSALYLCASSLGPQETQYFGPGTRLLVL.

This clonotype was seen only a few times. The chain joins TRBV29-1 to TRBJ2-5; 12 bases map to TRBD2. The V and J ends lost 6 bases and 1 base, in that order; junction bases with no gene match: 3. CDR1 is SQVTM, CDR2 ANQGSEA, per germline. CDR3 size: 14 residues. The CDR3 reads CSVTSGSSQETQYF. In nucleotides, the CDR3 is TGCAGCGTGACTAGCGGGAGTTCCCAAGAGACCCAGTACTTC.

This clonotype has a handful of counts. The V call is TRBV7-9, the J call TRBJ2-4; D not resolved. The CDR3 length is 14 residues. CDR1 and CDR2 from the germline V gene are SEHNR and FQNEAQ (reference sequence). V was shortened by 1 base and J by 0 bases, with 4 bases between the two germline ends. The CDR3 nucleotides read TGTGCCAGCAGCTTAGTTGAAGCCAAAAACATTCAGTACTTC. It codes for CASSLVEAKNIQYF.

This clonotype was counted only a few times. The chain's CDR3 is CASGLSASTDTQYF. The DNA of the CDR3 is TGTGCTAGTGGTTTGTCAGCTAGCACAGATACGCAGTATTTT. This chain links TRBV12-5 with TRBJ2-3; D not resolved. Germline V CDR1 and CDR2: LGHNT, FRNRAP. The CDR3 runs 14 residues. Trimming removed 2 bases from V and 0 bases from J, with 6 bases in between. The full variable domain, with the rest looked up from reference TRBV12-5 and TRBJ2-3, is DARVTQTPRHKVTEMGQEVTMRCQPILGHNTVFWYRQTMMQGLELLAYFRNRAPLDDSGMPKDRFSAEMPDATLATLKIQPSEPRDSAVYFCASGLSASTDTQYFGPGTRLTVL.